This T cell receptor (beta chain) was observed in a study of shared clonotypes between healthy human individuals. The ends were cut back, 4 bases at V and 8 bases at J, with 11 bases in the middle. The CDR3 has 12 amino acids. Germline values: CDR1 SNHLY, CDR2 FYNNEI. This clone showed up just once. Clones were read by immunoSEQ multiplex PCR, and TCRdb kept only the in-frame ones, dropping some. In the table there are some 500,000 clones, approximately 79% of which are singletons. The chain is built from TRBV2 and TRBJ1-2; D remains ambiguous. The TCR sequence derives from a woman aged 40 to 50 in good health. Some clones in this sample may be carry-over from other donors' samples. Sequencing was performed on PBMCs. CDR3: CASSVLNLGYTF. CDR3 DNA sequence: TGTGCCAGCAGTGTTTTGAACTTGGGCTACACCTTC.